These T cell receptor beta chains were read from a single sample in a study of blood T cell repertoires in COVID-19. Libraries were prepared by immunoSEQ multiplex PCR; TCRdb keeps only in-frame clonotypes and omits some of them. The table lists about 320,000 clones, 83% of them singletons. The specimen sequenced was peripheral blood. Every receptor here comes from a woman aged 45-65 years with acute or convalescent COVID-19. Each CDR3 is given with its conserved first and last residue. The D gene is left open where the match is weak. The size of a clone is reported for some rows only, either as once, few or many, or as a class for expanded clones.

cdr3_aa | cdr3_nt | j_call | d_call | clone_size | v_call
CATHLSGGGYTF | TGTGCCACCCACTTGTCGGGTGGTGGCTACACCTTC | TRBJ1-2 | - | - | TRBV6-5
CASSSNRDSPLHF | TGTGCCAGCAGTTCCAACAGGGATTCACCCCTCCACTTT | TRBJ1-6 | - | - | TRBV6-2/TRBV6-3
CASSQNLGRGETQYF | TGTGCCAGCAGCCAAAATCTCGGGCGGGGAGAGACCCAGTACTTC | TRBJ2-5 | - | once | TRBV14
CASSLGASSGELFF | TGCGCCAGCAGCTTGGGGGCTAGCTCCGGGGAGCTGTTTTTT | TRBJ2-2 | - | - | TRBV5-1
CASFLSGENEQYF | TGTGCCAGCTTTCTCTCGGGTGAAAACGAGCAGTACTTC | TRBJ2-7 | - | - | TRBV6-6
CASVRGSGVQETQYF | TGTGCCAGCGTCCGGGGGAGCGGGGTTCAAGAGACCCAGTACTTC | TRBJ2-5 | TRBD2 | - | TRBV6-6
CASSVAAGSKNIQYF | TGTGCCAGCAGCGTCGCCGCGGGTTCCAAAAACATTCAGTACTTC | TRBJ2-4 | - | - | TRBV9
CASRSGGTGELFF | TGTGCCAGTAGGAGCGGGGGCACCGGGGAGCTGTTTTTT | TRBJ2-2 | TRBD2 | - | TRBV19
CASSDGGKRAEAFF | TGCGCCAGCAGTGATGGGGGGAAGAGGGCTGAAGCTTTCTTT | TRBJ1-1 | - | - | TRBV10-1
CASSPLGQGNSYEQYF | TGCGCCAGCAGCCCCCTGGGACAGGGGAATTCCTACGAGCAGTACTTC | TRBJ2-7 | TRBD1 | - | TRBV4-3
CASSLVVGTGSTYGYTF | TGTGCCAGCAGCTTAGTCGTCGGGACAGGGTCAACCTATGGCTACACCTTC | TRBJ1-2 | TRBD1 | - | TRBV7-8
CASGQGAQETQYF | TGTGCCAGCGGACAGGGGGCACAAGAGACCCAGTACTTC | TRBJ2-5 | TRBD1 | - | TRBV9
CATSDQAGPSDTQYF | TGTGCCACCAGTGACCAAGCGGGGCCTTCCGATACGCAGTATTTT | TRBJ2-3 | TRBD2 | once | TRBV24-1
CASSPRQGASNQPQHF | TGTGCCAGCAGTCCTCGACAGGGGGCTAGCAATCAGCCCCAGCATTTT | TRBJ1-5 | TRBD1 | - | TRBV7-6
CASSVSGTPETQYF | TGTGCCAGCAGCGTCTCCGGGACTCCAGAGACCCAGTACTTC | TRBJ2-5 | - | - | TRBV16
CASTNALNPFF | TGTGCCAGCACTAACGCCCTAAACCCGTTCTTC | TRBJ2-1 | - | - | TRBV2
CASSIRGGSPLHF | TGTGCCAGTAGTATTCGGGGTGGATCACCCCTCCACTTT | TRBJ1-6 | - | - | TRBV19
CASSYSSRGAYNEQFF | TGTGCCAGCAGTTACTCGTCCAGGGGAGCCTACAATGAGCAGTTCTTC | TRBJ2-1 | - | - | TRBV6-5
CASSIGTGGIYEQYF | TGCGCCAGCAGCATCGGGACAGGGGGAATCTACGAGCAGTACTTC | TRBJ2-7 | TRBD1 | - | TRBV5-1
CASREVGANTEAFF | TGTGCCAGCAGAGAGGTAGGGGCGAACACTGAAGCTTTCTTT | TRBJ1-1 | - | - | TRBV27
CATSRDREETQYF | TGTGCCACCAGCAGAGATCGAGAAGAGACCCAGTACTTC | TRBJ2-5 | - | - | TRBV15
CASSFSRQGETQYF | TGTGCCAGCAGCTTCTCCCGACAGGGGGAGACCCAGTACTTC | TRBJ2-5 | TRBD1 | - | TRBV7-2
CASSHKTGGDYGYTF | TGTGCCAGCAGCCACAAGACAGGGGGGGACTATGGCTACACCTTC | TRBJ1-2 | TRBD1 | - | TRBV3-1/TRBV3-2
CASSLQGANSPLHF | TGTGCCAGCAGCTTACAGGGGGCGAATTCACCCCTCCACTTT | TRBJ1-6 | TRBD1 | few | TRBV7-2
CASSPETGAYTEAFF | TGTGCCAGCAGCCCCGAGACTGGGGCATACACTGAAGCTTTCTTT | TRBJ1-1 | - | - | TRBV7-2
CASSQDLRGTNEKLFF | TGTGCCAGCAGCCAAGACCTCCGGGGGACTAATGAAAAACTGTTTTTT | TRBJ1-4 | - | few | TRBV4-2
CASSNRLAGGQTYEQYF | TGTGCCAGTAGTAATCGACTAGCGGGAGGGCAGACCTACGAGCAGTACTTC | TRBJ2-7 | TRBD2 | - | TRBV19
CASSLLERAFF | TGTGCCAGCAGCTTACTTGAGAGGGCTTTCTTT | TRBJ1-1 | - | few | TRBV11-2
CASSQGRDSQMGF | TGTGCCAGCAGCCAAGGTCGGGACAGCCAGATGGGTTTT | TRBJ1-1 | TRBD1 | few | TRBV3-1/TRBV3-2
CASSLDETSGHSSNF | TGTGCCAGCAGCTTAGACGAGACTAGCGGCCACTCGTCGAATTTT | TRBJ2-3 | TRBD2 | - | TRBV11-2
CSVGAGNLYGYTF | TGCAGCGTTGGGGCGGGGAACCTCTATGGCTACACCTTC | TRBJ1-2 | - | - | TRBV29-1
CASSLADRANNSPLHF | TGCGCCAGCAGCTTGGCCGACAGGGCCAATAATTCACCCCTCCACTTT | TRBJ1-6 | TRBD1 | - | TRBV5-1
CASSQVSDRTYGYTF | TGTGCCAGCAGCCAAGTTTCGGACAGGACCTATGGCTACACCTTC | TRBJ1-2 | TRBD1 | - | TRBV3-1/TRBV3-2
CAISESSTVVNTEAFF | TGTGCCATCAGTGAGTCGAGTACTGTGGTGAACACTGAAGCTTTCTTT | TRBJ1-1 | - | - | TRBV10-3
CASSYGTSEETQYF | TGCGCCAGCAGCTACGGGACTAGCGAGGAGACCCAGTACTTC | TRBJ2-5 | TRBD2 | - | TRBV5-1
CASSQEVAGNQPQHF | TGCGCCAGCAGCCAAGAAGTGGCCGGCAATCAGCCCCAGCATTTT | TRBJ1-5 | - | - | TRBV4-1